The T cell receptor beta chain described here comes from a study of blood T cells in healthy people across ages. Note on this clonotype: Its antigen is undetermined.

Donors each provided around 10 milliliters of peripheral blood. V was pared by 4 bases and J by 4 bases, with 10 bases between. CDR3 length: 13 residues. Germline CDR1 and CDR2: SGHTA and FQGNSA. PCR was performed a second time for roughly 7 to 12 cycles using a sample-barcoded 5' primer and a J-beta primer mix. TCRdb processed the 5' RACE reads anew with MiXCR; each CDR3 protein has one entry. The table includes 1,500,000 or so distinct CDR3 sequences, about 42% detected once. Whole-study results and caveats: There were more naive CD4+ cells and higher diversity in long-lived donors than in aged donors. It was not possible, with unsorted PBMCs, to conclusively compare naive and antigen-experienced cells.

This chain connects TRBV7-2 to TRBJ2-5; D uncertain. The receptor's source is a woman between 18 and 29 years old in good health. The specimen sequenced was blood. The CDR3 DNA reads TGTGCCAGCAGCTACGGGCGAGGAGAGACCCAGTACTTC. Its protein product is CASSYGRGETQYF.